This TCR beta chain was observed in a study of shared T cell receptors in the human thymus. The data were produced by immunoSEQ multiplex PCR, yet TCRdb's version contains in-frame clones alone and is incomplete. The data contain fewer than 700,000 clones, roughly 90% of them singletons. Germline loops: CDR1 MGHDK, CDR2 SYGVNS. V gave up 7 bases and J gave up 0 bases, with 10 bases separating them. CDR3 length equals 14 residues. This sample also appeared in a second study, on human thymus T cells. From that second work: Donors were healthy Finnish infants having corrective surgery for congenital heart defects. During corrective heart surgery, resections were taken, and the thymus tissue came from them. Thymic as well as blood repertoires seemed to favor certain V and J genes unevenly. Related research has reported that thymic repertoires overlap highly among unrelated individuals.

The receptor was derived from a boy under two years old with a congenital heart defect. The sample comprised thymocytes. The genes are TRBV25-1 and TRBJ2-1; a possible D gene is TRBD2 (7 bases). CDR3 loop: CASKGEGSYNEQFF. The CDR3 DNA sequence: TGTGCCAGCAAGGGGGAGGGCTCCTACAATGAGCAGTTCTTC.